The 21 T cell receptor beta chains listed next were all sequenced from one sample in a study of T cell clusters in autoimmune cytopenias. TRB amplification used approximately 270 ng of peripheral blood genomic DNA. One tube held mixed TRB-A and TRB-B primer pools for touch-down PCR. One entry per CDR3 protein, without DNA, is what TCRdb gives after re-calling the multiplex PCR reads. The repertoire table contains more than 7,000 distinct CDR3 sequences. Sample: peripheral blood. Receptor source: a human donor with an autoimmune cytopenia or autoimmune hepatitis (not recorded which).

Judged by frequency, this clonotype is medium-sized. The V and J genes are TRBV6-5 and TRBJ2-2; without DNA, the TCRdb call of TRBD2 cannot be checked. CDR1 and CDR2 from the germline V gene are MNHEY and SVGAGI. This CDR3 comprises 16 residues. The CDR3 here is CASSYGSGTNTGELFF.

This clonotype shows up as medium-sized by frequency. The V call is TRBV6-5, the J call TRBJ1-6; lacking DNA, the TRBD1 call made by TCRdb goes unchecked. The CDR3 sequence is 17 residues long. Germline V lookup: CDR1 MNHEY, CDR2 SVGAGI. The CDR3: CASSYTTGTGVESPLHF.

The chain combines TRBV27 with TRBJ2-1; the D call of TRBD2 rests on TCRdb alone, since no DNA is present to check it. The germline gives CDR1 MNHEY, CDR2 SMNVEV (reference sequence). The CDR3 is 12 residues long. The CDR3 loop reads CASSWGPYEQFF.

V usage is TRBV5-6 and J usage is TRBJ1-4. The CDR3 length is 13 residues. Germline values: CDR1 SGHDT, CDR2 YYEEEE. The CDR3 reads CASSPGPNEKLFF.

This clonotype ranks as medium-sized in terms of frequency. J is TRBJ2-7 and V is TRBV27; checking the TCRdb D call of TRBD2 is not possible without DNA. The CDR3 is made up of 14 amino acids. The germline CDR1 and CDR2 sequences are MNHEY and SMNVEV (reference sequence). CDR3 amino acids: CASSLTSRNYEQYF.

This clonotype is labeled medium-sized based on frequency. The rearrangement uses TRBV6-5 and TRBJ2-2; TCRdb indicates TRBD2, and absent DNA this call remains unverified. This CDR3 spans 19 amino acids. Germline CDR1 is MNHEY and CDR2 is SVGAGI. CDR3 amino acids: CASRWTSGRAGGRAGELFF.

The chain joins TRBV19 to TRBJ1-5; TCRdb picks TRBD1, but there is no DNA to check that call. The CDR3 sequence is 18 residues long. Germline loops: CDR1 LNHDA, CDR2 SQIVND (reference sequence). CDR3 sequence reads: CASSGVGPQGATWEPQHF.

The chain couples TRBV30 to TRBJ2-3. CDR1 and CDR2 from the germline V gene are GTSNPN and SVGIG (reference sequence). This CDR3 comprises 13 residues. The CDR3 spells CAWSLVGPDTQYF.

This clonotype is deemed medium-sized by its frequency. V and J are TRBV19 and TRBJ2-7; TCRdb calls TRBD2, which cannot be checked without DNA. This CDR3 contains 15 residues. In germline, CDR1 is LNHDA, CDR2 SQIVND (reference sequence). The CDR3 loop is CASSRLAESSYEQYF.

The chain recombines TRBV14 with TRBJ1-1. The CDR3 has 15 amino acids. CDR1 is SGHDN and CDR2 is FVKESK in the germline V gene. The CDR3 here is CASSPRLGRNTEAFF.

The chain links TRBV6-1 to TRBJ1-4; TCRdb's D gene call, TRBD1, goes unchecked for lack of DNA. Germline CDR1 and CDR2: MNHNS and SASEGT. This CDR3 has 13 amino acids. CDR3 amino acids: CASTIRGREKLFF.

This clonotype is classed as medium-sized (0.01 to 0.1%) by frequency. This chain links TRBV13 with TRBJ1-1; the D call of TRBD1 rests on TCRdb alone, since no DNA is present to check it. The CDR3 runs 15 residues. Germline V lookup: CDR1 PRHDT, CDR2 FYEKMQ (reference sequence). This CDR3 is CASSIQGAQLGEAFF.

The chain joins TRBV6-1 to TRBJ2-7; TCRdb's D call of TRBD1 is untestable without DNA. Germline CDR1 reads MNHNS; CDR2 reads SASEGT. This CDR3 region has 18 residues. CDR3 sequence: CASSERSRDRLRTYEQYF.

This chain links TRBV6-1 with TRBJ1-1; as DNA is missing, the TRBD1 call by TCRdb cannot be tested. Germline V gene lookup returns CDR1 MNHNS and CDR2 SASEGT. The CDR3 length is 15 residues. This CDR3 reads CAISEGGGANTEAFF.

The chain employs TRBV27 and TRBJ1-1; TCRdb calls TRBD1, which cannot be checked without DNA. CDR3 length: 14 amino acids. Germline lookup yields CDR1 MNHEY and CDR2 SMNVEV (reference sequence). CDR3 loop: CASSPYREYTESFF.

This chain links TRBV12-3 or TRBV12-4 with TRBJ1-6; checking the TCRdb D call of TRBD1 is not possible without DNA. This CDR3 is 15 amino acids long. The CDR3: CASSYTGPVGFIFHF.

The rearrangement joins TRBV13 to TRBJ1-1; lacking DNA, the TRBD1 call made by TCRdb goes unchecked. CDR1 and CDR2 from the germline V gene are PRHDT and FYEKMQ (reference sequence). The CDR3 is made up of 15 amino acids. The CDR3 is CASSLGLAGDTEAFF.

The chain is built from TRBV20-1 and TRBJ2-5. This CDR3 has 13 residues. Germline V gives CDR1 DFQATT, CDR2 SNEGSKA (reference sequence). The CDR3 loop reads CSAYIRIQETQYF.

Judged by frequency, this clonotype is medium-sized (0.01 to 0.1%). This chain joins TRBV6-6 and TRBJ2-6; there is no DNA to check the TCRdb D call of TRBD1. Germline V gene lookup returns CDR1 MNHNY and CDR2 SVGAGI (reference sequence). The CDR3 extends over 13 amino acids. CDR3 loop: CASSYADGDRADF.

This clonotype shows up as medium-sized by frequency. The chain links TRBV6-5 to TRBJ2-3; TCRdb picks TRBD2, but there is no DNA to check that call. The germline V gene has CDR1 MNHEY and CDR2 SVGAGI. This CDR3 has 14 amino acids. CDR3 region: CASSLAGGTDTQYF.

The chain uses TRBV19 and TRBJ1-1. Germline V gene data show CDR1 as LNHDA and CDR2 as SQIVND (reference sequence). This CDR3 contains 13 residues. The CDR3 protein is CASGIIGYTEAFF.